These 9 T cell receptor beta chains were all obtained from the same sample, sequenced in a study of shared clonotypes between healthy human individuals. Assay: immunoSEQ multiplex PCR; the TCRdb copy retains only in-frame clones and omits some. The repertoire holds 950,000 to 1,100,000 clones, approximately 80% seen once, with 0.6% to 0.75% in the top ten. The sequencing input was memory CD4+ T cells from PBMCs. Subset reported: CD45RA-negative fraction. The receptor set was obtained from a man between 18 and 35 years old in good health. Some clones in this sample may be carry-over from other donors' samples.

The chain is built from TRBV29-1 and TRBJ2-5; 9 nucleotides agree with TRBD1. CDR1 is SQVTM, CDR2 ANQGSEA, per germline. This CDR3 region has 12 residues. Trimming cost V 6 bases and J 4 bases; bases outside gene matches: 3. CDR3 coding DNA: TGCAGCGTCCAGACAGGGGGAGAGACCCAGTACTTC. It yields the protein CSVQTGGETQYF. The complete variable domain, with remaining parts taken from reference TRBV29-1 and TRBJ2-5, reads SAVISQKPSRDICQRGTSLTIQCQVDSQVTMMFWYRQQPGQSLTLIATANQGSEATYESGFVIDKFPISRPNLTFSTLTVSNMSPEDSSIYLCSVQTGGETQYFGPGTRLLVL.

This chain uses TRBV28 with TRBJ2-7; a possible D gene is TRBD1 (5 bases). V lost 6 bases and J lost 5, with 17 bases in between. The CDR3 length is 14 residues. Germline lookup yields CDR1 MDHEN and CDR2 SYDVKM. CDR3 DNA: TGTGCCAGCAGCACAATTCAACAGGTCCACGAGCAGTACTTC. It yields the protein CASSTIQQVHEQYF.

The chain carries TRBV18 and TRBJ2-7; D gene ambiguous. Trimming shortened V by 3 bases and J by 3 bases, and 15 bases separated the two germline ends. The germline V gene has CDR1 KGHSH and CDR2 LQKENI. The CDR3 is made up of 15 amino acids. The CDR3 sequence is CASSPSPVTGYEQYF. CDR3 nucleotide sequence: TGTGCCAGCTCACCCTCGCCGGTAACCGGCTACGAGCAGTACTTC.

This clone was seen only once. The chain couples TRBV6-5 to TRBJ2-7; 8 bases align to TRBD2. The V and J ends lost 7 bases and 6 bases, in that order; junction bases with no gene match: 11. This CDR3 has 14 amino acids. The V gene's germline CDR1 is MNHEY and CDR2 SVGAGI. CDR3 sequence (DNA): TGTGCCAGCACCTTTAGCGGGACCCCCTGCGAGCAGTACTTC. Its translation: CASTFSGTPCEQYF.

The rearrangement joins TRBV5-8 to TRBJ1-5; a weak D match, TRBD1 (6 bases). The germline V and J ends were trimmed by 4 bases and 8 bases, with 13 bases remaining between them. Germline CDR1 SGHTS, CDR2 YDEGEE. This CDR3 comprises 13 residues. The CDR3 sequence: CASSPTGREPQHF. DNA of the CDR3: TGTGCCAGCAGCCCGACAGGCCGCGAGCCCCAGCATTTT.

The table lists this clone with a few counts. The chain is built from TRBV5-4 and TRBJ1-1; D unresolved. Between the trimmed V and J ends, which lost 0 bases and 3 bases, there was a span of 12 bases. The CDR3 loop spans 15 amino acids. In germline, CDR1 is SGHNT, CDR2 YYREEE (reference sequence). The CDR3 spells CASSLAKHGYTEAFF. CDR3 DNA sequence: TGTGCCAGCAGCTTGGCCAAGCACGGATACACTGAAGCTTTCTTT.

The chain couples TRBV27 to TRBJ2-7; D is ambiguous. Deletions cut 7 bases from V and 4 bases from J, with 8 bases between. CDR1 MNHEY and CDR2 SMNVEV come from the germline V gene (reference sequence). This CDR3 region has 11 residues. CDR3 nucleotides: TGTGCCAGCACCAACCCTTACGAGCAGTACTTC. Protein: CASTNPYEQYF.

This clone was seen at least ten times. The chain links TRBV11-2 to TRBJ2-7; no firm D call. The CDR3 extends over 14 amino acids. CDR1 SGHAT and CDR2 FQNNGV come from the germline V gene. Trimming removed 2 bases at V and 2 bases at J, with 10 bases between. Written as DNA, the CDR3 is TGTGCCAGCAGCTTAAGATCCCAGGCCTACGAGCAGTACTTC. It translates to CASSLRSQAYEQYF.

The V and J genes are TRBV2 and TRBJ2-7, with TRBD1 matching 8 bases. CDR3 length: 13 residues. Trimming removed 5 bases from V and 6 bases from J; junction bases left unmatched: 6. Germline CDR1 SNHLY, CDR2 FYNNEI. CDR3 sequence reads: CASSPTGVSEQYF. CDR3 bases: TGTGCCAGCAGTCCGACAGGGGTAAGCGAGCAGTACTTC.